The present T cell receptor (beta chain) was sequenced within a study of shared clonotypes between healthy human individuals. Germline V gene lookup returns CDR1 KGHSH and CDR2 LQKENI. Trimming pared 1 base from V and 1 base from J, leaving 19 bases between. The CDR3 sequence is 19 residues long. Clones were sequenced by immunoSEQ multiplex PCR, and TCRdb holds only the in-frame ones, with some missing. The sample lists about 2.4 million clones, roughly 93% seen once, with 0.36% in the top ten. Material for sequencing was naive CD4+ T cells from PBMCs. This sample's subset: CD45RA+ positively selected. This sequence was found in a young man in good health. Some clones in this sample may be carry-over from other donors' samples. The chain is built from TRBV18 and TRBJ1-4; D gene ambiguous. The CDR3 region is CASSPLFRAAEETNEKLFF. The CDR3 bases are TGTGCCAGCTCACCACTGTTTCGGGCGGCTGAAGAAACTAATGAAAAACTGTTTTTT.